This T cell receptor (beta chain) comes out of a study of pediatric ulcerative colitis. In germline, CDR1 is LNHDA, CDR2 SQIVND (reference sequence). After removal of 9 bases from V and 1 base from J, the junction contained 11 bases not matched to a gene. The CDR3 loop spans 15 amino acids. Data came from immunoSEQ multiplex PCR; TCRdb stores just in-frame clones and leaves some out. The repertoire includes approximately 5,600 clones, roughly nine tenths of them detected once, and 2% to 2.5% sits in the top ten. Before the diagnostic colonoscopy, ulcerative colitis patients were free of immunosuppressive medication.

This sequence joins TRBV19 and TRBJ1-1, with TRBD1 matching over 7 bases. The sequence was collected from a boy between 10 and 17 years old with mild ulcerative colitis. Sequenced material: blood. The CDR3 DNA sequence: TGTGCCAGCAGTGGGCAGGGGGGGAGGAACACTGAAGCTTTCTTT. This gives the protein CASSGQGGRNTEAFF. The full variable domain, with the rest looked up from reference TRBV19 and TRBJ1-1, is DGGITQSPKYLFRKEGQNVTLSCEQNLNHDAMYWYRQDPGQGLRLIYYSQIVNDFQKGDIAEGYSVSREKKESFPLTVTSAQKNPTAFYLCASSGQGGRNTEAFFGQGTRLTVV.